The clone carrying this T cell receptor (beta chain) was counted once. The antigen is not known. The sample comes from a study of T cell responses to AZD1222 COVID-19 vaccine. Notes on the study in general: Females outnumbered males among donors, who were mostly white British; clonal diversity was possibly underestimated. Within unmutated variant regions lay the reported targets of nearly half of spike-specific TCRs.

Data came from immunoSEQ multiplex PCR; TCRdb stores just in-frame clones and leaves some out. The table shows approximately 67,000 clones, with around four fifths occurring only once. The CDR3 runs 13 residues. The germline V gene has CDR1 WSHSY and CDR2 SAAADI. V dropped 9 bases and J dropped 5; count of bases not matched to a gene: 9. Second-dose recipients at about 4 or about 12 weeks were treated as one pooled group. The V and J genes are TRBV10-2 and TRBJ1-2, with TRBD1 identical over 7 bases. The specimen comprised peripheral blood, sampled 28 days after the second AZD1222 dose. The clonotype was recovered from an adult who received the AZD1222 COVID-19 vaccine. CDR3 bases: TGCGCCAGGGGGGGGGACAGATCATATGGCTACACCTTC. This sequence encodes CARGGDRSYGYTF.